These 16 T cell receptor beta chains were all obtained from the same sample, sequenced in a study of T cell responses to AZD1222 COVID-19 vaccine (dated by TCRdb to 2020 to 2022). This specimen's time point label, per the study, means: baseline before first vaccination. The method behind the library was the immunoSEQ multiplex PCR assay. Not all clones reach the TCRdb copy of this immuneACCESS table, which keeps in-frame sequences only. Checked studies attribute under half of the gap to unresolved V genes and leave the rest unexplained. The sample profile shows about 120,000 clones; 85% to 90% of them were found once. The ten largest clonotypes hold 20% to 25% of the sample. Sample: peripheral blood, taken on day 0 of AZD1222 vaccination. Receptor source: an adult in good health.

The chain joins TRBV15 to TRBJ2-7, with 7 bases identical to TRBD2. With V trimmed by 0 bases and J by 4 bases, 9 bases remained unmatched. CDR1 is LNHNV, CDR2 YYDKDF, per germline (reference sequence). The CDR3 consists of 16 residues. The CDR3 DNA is TGTGCCACCAGCAGAGATGGTGGACGGGGAGGGTACGAGCAGTACTTC. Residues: CATSRDGGRGGYEQYF.

CDR3 DNA sequence: TGTGCCAGCAGCGTAGCCCCGAACACTGAAGCTTTCTTT. It encodes CASSVAPNTEAFF. This chain uses TRBV9 with TRBJ1-1, with unresolved D. The CDR3 is 13 residues long. The ends were cut back, 0 bases at V and 1 base at J, with 4 bases in the middle. Looked up from germline, CDR1 is SGDLS and CDR2 is YYNGEE.

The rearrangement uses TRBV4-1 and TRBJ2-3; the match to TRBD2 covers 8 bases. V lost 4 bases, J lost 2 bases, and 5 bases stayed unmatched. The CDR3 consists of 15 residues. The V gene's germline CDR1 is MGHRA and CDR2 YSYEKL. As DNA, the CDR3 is TGCGCCAGCAGCCTTGAGCGGGGGCTCACAGATACGCAGTATTTT. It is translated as CASSLERGLTDTQYF.

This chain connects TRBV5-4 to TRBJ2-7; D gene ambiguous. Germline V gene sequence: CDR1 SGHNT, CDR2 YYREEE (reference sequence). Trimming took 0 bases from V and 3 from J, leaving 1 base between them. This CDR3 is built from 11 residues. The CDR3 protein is CASSLGYEQYF. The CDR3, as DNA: TGTGCCAGCAGCTTGGGCTACGAGCAGTACTTC.

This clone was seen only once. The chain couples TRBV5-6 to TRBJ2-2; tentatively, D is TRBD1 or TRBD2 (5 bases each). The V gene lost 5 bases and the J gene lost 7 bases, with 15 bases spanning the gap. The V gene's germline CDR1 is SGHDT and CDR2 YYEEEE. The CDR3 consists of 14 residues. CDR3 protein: CASSSGPRSGELFF. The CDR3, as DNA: TGTGCCAGCAGTTCGGGACCGAGGAGCGGGGAGCTGTTTTTT.

CDR3 amino acids: CATSDPRGTGDTQYF. The CDR3 nucleotides read TGTGCCACCAGTGACCCGCGGGGGACGGGAGATACGCAGTATTTT. The V and J genes are TRBV24-1 and TRBJ2-3; 7 nucleotides line up with TRBD2. The V and J ends lost 4 bases and 5 bases, in that order; junction bases with no gene match: 8. Germline loops: CDR1 KGHDR, CDR2 SFDVKD. CDR3 size: 15 residues.

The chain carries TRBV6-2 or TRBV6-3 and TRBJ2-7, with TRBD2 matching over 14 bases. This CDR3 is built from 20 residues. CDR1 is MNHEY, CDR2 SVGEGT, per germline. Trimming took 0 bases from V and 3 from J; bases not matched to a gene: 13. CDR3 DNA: TGTGCCAGCAGTTACTCGACCGGGACTAGCGGGGGCAGACGACGCTACGAGCAGTACTTC. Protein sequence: CASSYSTGTSGGRRRYEQYF.

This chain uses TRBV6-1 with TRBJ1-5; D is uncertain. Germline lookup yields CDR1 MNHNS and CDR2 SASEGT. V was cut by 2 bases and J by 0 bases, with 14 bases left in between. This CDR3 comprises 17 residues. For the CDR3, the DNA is TGTGCCAGCAGTGAATGGAACAGAGCATATAGCAATCAGCCCCAGCATTTT. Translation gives CASSEWNRAYSNQPQHF.

In DNA form, the CDR3 reads TGTGCCGCGTCCGGGACAGCGACACTCGAGCAGTACTTC. Encoded protein: CAASGTATLEQYF. This chain connects TRBV10-3 to TRBJ2-7, with 7 bases lining up with TRBD1. The CDR3 spans 13 residues. CDR1 and CDR2 (germline): ENHRY, SYGVKD. The trim removed 11 bases at V and 6 bases at J, leaving 13 bases unmatched.

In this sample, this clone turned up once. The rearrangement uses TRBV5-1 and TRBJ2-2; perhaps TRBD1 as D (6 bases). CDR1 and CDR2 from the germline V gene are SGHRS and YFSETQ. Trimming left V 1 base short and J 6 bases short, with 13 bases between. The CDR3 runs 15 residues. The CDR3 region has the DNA TGCGCCAGCAGCTTGCAGGGGTCATCAGCCGGGGAGCTGTTTTTT. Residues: CASSLQGSSAGELFF.

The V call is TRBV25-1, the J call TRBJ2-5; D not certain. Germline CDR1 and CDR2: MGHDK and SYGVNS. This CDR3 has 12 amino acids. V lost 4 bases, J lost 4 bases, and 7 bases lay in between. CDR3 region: CASSASVETQYF. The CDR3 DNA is TGTGCCAGCAGTGCATCGGTAGAGACCCAGTACTTC.

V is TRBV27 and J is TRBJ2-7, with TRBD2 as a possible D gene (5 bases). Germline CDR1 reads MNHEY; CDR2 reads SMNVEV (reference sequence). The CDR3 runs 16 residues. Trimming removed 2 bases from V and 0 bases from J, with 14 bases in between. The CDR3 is CASSLGLQESSYEQYF. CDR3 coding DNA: TGTGCCAGCAGTTTAGGACTTCAGGAGAGCTCCTACGAGCAGTACTTC.

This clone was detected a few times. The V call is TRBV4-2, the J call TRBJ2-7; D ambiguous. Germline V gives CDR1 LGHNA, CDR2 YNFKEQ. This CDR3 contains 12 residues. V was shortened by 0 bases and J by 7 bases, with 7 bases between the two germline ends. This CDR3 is CASSQEGREQYF. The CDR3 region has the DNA TGTGCCAGCAGCCAAGAAGGCAGGGAGCAGTACTTC.

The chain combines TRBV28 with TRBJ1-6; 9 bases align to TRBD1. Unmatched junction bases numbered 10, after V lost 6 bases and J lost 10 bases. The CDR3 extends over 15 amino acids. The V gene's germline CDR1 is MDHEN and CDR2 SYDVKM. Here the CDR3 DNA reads TGTGCCAGCAGCGACCCCGGGACAGGGCAATCACCCCTCCACTTT. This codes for CASSDPGTGQSPLHF.

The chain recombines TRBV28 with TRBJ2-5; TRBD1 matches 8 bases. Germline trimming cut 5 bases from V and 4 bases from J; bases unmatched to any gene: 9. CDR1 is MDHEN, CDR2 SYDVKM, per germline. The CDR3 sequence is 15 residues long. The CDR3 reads CASSLPPDRGETQYF. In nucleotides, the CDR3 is TGTGCCAGCAGTCTCCCCCCCGACAGGGGAGAGACCCAGTACTTC.

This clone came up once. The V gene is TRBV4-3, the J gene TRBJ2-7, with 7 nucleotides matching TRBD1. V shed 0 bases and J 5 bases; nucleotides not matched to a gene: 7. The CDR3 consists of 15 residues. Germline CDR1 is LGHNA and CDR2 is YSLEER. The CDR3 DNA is TGCGCCAGCAGCCAAGATCCATGGGACAGAAACGAGCAGTACTTC. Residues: CASSQDPWDRNEQYF.